The sequence of this T cell receptor beta chain was determined in a study of cytomegalovirus exposure and HLA in healthy donors. The CDR3 covers 18 residues. The germline V gene encodes CDR1 LNHDA and CDR2 SQIVND (reference sequence). Trimming at V came to 5 bases and at J to 1 base, leaving 13 bases not matched to a gene. The primer mix had 60 Vbeta and 13 Jbeta primers. Repertoires were generated with immunoSEQ multiplex PCR, while TCRdb's copy carries only in-frame clones and drops some. Counted here are over 100,000 clones, nearly 80% occurring once; the ten biggest clones make up 1.1%. The sample consisted of PBMCs. The sequence was obtained from a male donor in good health and CMV-seronegative. The gene calls are TRBV19 and TRBJ1-1; TRBD1 matches at 10 bases. The CDR3 DNA reads as TGTGCCAGTAGTCCGGTGACCGGGACAGGGGTTCGGAACACTGAAGCTTTCTTT. Protein sequence: CASSPVTGTGVRNTEAFF.